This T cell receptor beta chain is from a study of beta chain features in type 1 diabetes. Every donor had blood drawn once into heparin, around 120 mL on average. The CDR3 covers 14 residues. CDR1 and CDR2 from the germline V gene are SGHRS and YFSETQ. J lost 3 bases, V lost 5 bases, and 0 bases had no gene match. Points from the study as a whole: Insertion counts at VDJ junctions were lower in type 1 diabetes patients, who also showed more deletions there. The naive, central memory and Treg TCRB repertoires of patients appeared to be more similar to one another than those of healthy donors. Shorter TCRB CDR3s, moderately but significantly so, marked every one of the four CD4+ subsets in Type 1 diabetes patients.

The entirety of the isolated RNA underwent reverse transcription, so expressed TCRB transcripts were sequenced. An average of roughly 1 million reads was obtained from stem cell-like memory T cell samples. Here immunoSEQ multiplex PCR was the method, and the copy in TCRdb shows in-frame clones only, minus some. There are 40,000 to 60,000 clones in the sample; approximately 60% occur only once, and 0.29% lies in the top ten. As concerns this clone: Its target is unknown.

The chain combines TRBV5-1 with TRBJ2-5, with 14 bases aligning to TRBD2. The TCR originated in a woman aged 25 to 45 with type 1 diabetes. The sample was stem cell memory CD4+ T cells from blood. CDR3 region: CASRGLAGEETQYF. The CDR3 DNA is TGCGCCAGCAGGGGACTAGCGGGAGAAGAGACCCAGTACTTC.